These 8 T cell receptor beta chains were all obtained from the same sample, sequenced in a study of blood T cell repertoires in COVID-19 (dated by TCRdb to the early 2020s). The library was produced with the immunoSEQ multiplex PCR assay. TCRdb re-hosts the immuneACCESS table, in-frame sequences only. Its copies lack some clones; in the studies checked, an unresolved V gene accounts for under half of them, and the cause for the rest is not known. Here the sample has about 51,000 clones; around nine tenths occur a single time. The ten top clones hold about 1.2% of the sample. Input material: peripheral blood. The receptors come from a man between 60 and 70 years old with acute or convalescent COVID-19.

The chain employs TRBV12-3 or TRBV12-4 and TRBJ2-2; unclear D gene. V dropped 11 bases and J dropped 4 bases, with 5 bases sitting between them. This CDR3 has 10 residues. The CDR3 DNA is TGTGCCTCCGGCACCGGGGAGCTGTTTTTT. This codes for CASGTGELFF.

The chain employs TRBV6-5 and TRBJ2-3; the match to TRBD2 covers 7 bases. The CDR3 is 14 amino acids. Losses at the gene ends were 6 bases for V and 6 bases for J; bases not matched to a gene: 9. In germline, CDR1 is MNHEY, CDR2 SVGAGI. The CDR3 nucleotides are TGTGCCAGCAGCCTCAGCGGGGAACCCGATACGCAGTATTTT. Residues: CASSLSGEPDTQYF.

This chain connects TRBV28 to TRBJ2-7; TRBD2 might be the D (6 bases). The length of the CDR3 is 14 residues. Germline CDR1 MDHEN, CDR2 SYDVKM. V shed 5 bases and J shed 3 bases, with 14 bases lying between them. The CDR3 nucleotides are TGTGCCAGCAGTAGGTCGGGAGCCCGCTACGAGCAGTACTTC. This encodes CASSRSGARYEQYF.

The CDR3 region has the DNA TGTGCCAGCAGCCCGGGACAGGACGGGGAGCTGTTTTTT. Residues: CASSPGQDGELFF. The V call is TRBV11-3, the J call TRBJ2-2; 8 bases line up with TRBD1. Germline loops: CDR1 SGHNT, CDR2 YENEEA. Trimming took 5 bases from V and 7 from J; bases not matched to a gene: 3. CDR3 length: 13 amino acids.

The rearrangement joins TRBV3-1 (or the pseudogene TRBV3-2) to TRBJ2-2; the D gene is possibly TRBD1 (5 bases). The germline V gene has CDR1 LGHDT and CDR2 YNNKEL (reference sequence). V was cut by 0 bases and J by 1 base, with 12 bases left in between. This CDR3 is built from 17 residues. CDR3 coding DNA: TGTGCCAGCAGCCAAGAACCCGCAGGGTGGAACACCGGGGAGCTGTTTTTT. Residues: CASSQEPAGWNTGELFF.

This chain joins TRBV5-8 and TRBJ1-5; the match to TRBD1 covers 8 bases. V lost 4 bases and J lost 2; bases outside the gene matches: 5. The germline gives CDR1 SGHTS, CDR2 YDEGEE. The CDR3 covers 15 residues. In DNA form, the CDR3 reads TGTGCCAGCAGCCGACAGGGGCTCCGCAATCAGCCCCAGCATTTT. Its translation: CASSRQGLRNQPQHF.

The genes are TRBV9 and TRBJ2-1, with a tentative D call TRBD2 (6 bases). CDR1 is SGDLS and CDR2 is YYNGEE in the germline V gene. The V gene lost 5 bases and the J gene lost 0 bases, with 12 bases spanning the gap. This CDR3 region has 15 residues. In nucleotides, the CDR3 is TGTGCCAGCAGTTACGGGGGTAGCTCCTACAATGAGCAGTTCTTC. Translating gives CASSYGGSSYNEQFF.

The chain joins TRBV5-1 to TRBJ2-5; D may be TRBD1 (6 bases). CDR3 length: 13 residues. From germline, CDR1 is SGHRS and CDR2 YFSETQ. Trimming cost V 4 bases and J 1 base, with 8 bases left between them. CDR3 DNA sequence: TGCGCCAGCAGCCGGGACACCCAAGAGACCCAGTACTTC. Encoded protein: CASSRDTQETQYF.